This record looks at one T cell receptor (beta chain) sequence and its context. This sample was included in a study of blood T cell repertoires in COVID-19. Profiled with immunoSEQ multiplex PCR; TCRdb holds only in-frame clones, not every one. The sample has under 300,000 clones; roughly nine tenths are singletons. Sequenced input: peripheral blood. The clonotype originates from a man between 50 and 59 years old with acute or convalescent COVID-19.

The CDR3: CASTGTAPVRGYTF. The CDR3 DNA reads as TGTGCCAGCACCGGGACAGCGCCCGTTAGAGGCTACACCTTC. The chain uses TRBV2 and TRBJ1-2, with 7 bases matching TRBD1. The germline V gene encodes CDR1 SNHLY and CDR2 FYNNEI. The CDR3 has 14 amino acids. The V segment lost 7 bases and the J segment 8 bases; nucleotides outside the gene matches: 13. The entire variable domain, with the rest obtained from reference TRBV2 and TRBJ1-2, is as follows: EPEVTQTPSHQVTQMGQEVILRCVPISNHLYFYWYRQILGQKVEFLVSFYNNEISEKSEIFDDQFSVERPDGSNFTLKIRSTKLEDSAMYFCASTGTAPVRGYTFGSGTRLTVV.